The TCR beta chain under discussion was sequenced for a study of cytomegalovirus exposure and HLA in healthy donors. General study findings and limits: Being indistinguishable, some V segments were excluded, TRBV6-2 and TRBV6-3 among them. Some highly shared sequence variants likely arose as a pipeline artifact. The classifier reportedly diagnosed cytomegalovirus status with high specificity and sensitivity. Among TCR beta chains, those listed as cytomegalovirus-associated numbered around 160.

CDR3 length equals 14 residues. Trimming cost V 4 bases and J 0 bases, with 11 bases left between them. Germline V gives CDR1 SGHTS, CDR2 YDEGEE. The PCR had 60 Vbeta and 13 Jbeta primers. Profiling relied on immunoSEQ multiplex PCR, and the TCRdb table lists in-frame clones only, not all of them. This table has some 100,000 clones, roughly 80% appearing once. On this clone itself: Its antigen remains unidentified.

This TCR came from a man aged 35-49 years in good health and CMV-seronegative. The chain links TRBV5-8 to TRBJ2-7; D unresolved. The sequencing sample was made of PBMCs. CDR3 nucleotides: TGTGCCAGCAGCCCGATAGCAGCCTCCTACGAGCAGTACTTC. Translation gives CASSPIAASYEQYF.